The T cell receptor (beta chain) described here comes from a study of regulatory T cells in long-lasting Graves disease. Both iRepertoire HTBI primers and Arm-PCR of CDR3 regions were used to build the TCR beta libraries. TCRdb re-analysed the multiplex PCR reads in MiXCR, keeping a single row per CDR3 protein. The sample lists about 470,000 distinct CDR3 sequences; under 20% were seen once. In the case of this clonotype: It may be a read error: a sequence one base away is much more abundant.

The sample's time point: newly diagnosed GD, antithyroid drugs for less than 3 months. Preparation of the TCR library used RNA extracted from PBMCs. Germline CDR1 MDHEN, CDR2 SYDVKM. Trimming cost V 9 bases and J 4 bases, with 9 bases left between them. The CDR3 covers 11 residues. These records were also assigned to another study, of T cells in Graves' hyperthyroidism and ophthalmopathy.

The sequences come from peripheral blood mononuclear cells (PBMCs), collected at new diagnosis, from a patient treated with antithyroid drugs. This TCR was recovered from a man aged 40-49 years with Graves disease. The chain couples TRBV28 to TRBJ1-2; the D is unclear. CDR3 loop: CASEAVYGYTF. DNA for the CDR3: TGTGCCAGTGAGGCGGTCTATGGCTACACCTTC.